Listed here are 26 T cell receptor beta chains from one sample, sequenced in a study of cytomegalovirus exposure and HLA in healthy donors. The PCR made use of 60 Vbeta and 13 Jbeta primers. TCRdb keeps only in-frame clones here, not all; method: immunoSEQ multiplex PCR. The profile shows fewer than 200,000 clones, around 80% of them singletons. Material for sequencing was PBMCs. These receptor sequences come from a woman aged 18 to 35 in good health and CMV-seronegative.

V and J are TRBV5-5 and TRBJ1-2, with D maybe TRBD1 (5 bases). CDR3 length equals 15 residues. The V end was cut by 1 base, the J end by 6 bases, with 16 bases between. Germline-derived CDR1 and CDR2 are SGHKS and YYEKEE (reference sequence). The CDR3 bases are TGTGCCAGCAGCTTGTGGGGGGGGGAAGTGGATGGCTACACCTTC. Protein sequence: CASSLWGGEVDGYTF.

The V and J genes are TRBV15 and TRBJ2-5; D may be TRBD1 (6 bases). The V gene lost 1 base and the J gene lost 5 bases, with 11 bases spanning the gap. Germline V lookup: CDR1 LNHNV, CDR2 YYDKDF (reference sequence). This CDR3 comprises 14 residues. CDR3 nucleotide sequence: TGTGCCACCAGCAGAGGGTGGACAGACGAGACCCAGTACTTC. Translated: CATSRGWTDETQYF.

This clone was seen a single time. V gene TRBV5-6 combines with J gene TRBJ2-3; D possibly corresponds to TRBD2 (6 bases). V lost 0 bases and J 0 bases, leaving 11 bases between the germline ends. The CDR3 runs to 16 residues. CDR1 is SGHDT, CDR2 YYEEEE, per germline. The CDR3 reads CASSLGLDSSTDTQYF. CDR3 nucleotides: TGTGCCAGCAGCTTGGGACTAGATTCTAGCACAGATACGCAGTATTTT.

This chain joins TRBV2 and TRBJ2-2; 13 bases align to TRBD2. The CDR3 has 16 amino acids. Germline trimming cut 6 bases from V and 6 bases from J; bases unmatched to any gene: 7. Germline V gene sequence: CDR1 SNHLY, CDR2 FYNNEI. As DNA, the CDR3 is TGTGCCAGCAGAGCCGGGACTAGCGGGATGTCCGGGGAGCTGTTTTTT. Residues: CASRAGTSGMSGELFF.

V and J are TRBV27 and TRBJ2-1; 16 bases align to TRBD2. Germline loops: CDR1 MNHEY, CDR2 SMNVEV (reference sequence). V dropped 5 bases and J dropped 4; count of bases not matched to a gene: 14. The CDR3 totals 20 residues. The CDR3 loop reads CASSPSGTSGRATFYNEQFF. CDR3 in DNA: TGTGCCAGCAGTCCCTCCGGGACTAGCGGGAGGGCTACCTTTTACAATGAGCAGTTCTTC.

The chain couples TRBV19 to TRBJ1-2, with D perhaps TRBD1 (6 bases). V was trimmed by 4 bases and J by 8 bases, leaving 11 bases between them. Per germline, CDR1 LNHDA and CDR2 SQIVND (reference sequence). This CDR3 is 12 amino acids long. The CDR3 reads CASSTGVRGYTF. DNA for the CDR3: TGTGCCAGTAGTACAGGGGTCCGGGGCTACACCTTC.

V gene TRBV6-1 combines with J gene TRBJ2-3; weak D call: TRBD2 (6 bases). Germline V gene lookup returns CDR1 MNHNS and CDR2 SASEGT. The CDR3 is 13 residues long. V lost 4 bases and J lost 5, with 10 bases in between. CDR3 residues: CASSARELDTQYF. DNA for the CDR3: TGTGCCAGCAGTGCTCGGGAGTTAGATACGCAGTATTTT.

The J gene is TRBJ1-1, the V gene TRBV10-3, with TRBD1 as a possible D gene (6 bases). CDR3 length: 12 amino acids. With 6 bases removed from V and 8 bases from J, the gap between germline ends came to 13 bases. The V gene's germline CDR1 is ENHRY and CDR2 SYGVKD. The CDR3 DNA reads TGTGCCATCAGGGACTGGACAGAAGAAGCTTTCTTT. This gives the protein CAIRDWTEEAFF.

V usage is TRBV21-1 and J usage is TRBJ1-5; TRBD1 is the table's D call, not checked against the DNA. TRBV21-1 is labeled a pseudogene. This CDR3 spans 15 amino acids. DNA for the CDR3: TGTGCCAGCATCAGGCACTTAGATAGCAATCAGCCCCAGCATTTT. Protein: CASIRHLDSNQPQHF.

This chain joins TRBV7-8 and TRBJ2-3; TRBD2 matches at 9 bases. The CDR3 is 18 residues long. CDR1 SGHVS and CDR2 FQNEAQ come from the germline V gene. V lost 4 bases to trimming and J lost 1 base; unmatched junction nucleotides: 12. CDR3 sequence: CASSSRVSGRSGTDTQYF. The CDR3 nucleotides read TGTGCCAGCAGCTCTCGGGTTAGCGGGAGATCGGGCACAGATACGCAGTATTTT.

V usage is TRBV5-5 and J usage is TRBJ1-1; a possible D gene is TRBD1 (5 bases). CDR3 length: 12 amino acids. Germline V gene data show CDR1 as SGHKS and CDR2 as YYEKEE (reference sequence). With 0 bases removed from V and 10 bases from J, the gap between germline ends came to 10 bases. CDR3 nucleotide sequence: TGTGCCAGCAGCTTGGATATAGGGGCAGCTTTCTTT. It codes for CASSLDIGAAFF.

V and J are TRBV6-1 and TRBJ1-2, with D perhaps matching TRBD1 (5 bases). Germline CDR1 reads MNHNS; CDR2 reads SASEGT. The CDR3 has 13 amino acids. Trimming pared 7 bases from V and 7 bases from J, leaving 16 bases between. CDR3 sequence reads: CASKGGTYLGYTF. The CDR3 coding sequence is TGTGCCAGCAAAGGTGGGACTTACCTTGGCTACACCTTC.

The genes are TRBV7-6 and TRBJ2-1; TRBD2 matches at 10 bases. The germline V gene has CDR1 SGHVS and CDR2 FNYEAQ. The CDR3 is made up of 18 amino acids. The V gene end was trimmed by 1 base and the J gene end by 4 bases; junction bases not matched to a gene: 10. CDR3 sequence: CASSLELAGYFRYNEQFF. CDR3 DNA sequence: TGTGCCAGCAGCTTAGAACTAGCGGGATATTTCCGATACAATGAGCAGTTCTTC.

The CDR3 region is CASSLLAGRQETQYF. The CDR3 nucleotides are TGTGCCAGCAGTTTACTAGCGGGCAGACAAGAGACCCAGTACTTC. The chain is built from TRBV27 and TRBJ2-5; 8 nucleotides line up with TRBD2. Germline V lookup: CDR1 MNHEY, CDR2 SMNVEV (reference sequence). V was clipped by 2 bases and J by 2 bases; unmatched bases: 4. The CDR3 contains 15 residues.

As DNA, the CDR3 is TGTGCCAGCAGTGAAGTAAGGGGTGAAAAACTGTTTTTT. It specifies CASSEVRGEKLFF. The chain carries TRBV6-1 and TRBJ1-4, with D tentatively TRBD1 (5 bases). From germline, CDR1 is MNHNS and CDR2 SASEGT. The CDR3 sequence is 13 residues long. The V gene lost 1 base and the J gene lost 7 bases, with 7 bases spanning the gap.

The CDR3 here is CASRELQGFTDTQYF. Written as DNA, the CDR3 is TGTGCCAGCAGGGAGCTACAGGGGTTCACAGATACGCAGTATTTT. The chain links TRBV27 to TRBJ2-3, with 7 bases lining up with TRBD1. CDR1 and CDR2 from the germline V gene are MNHEY and SMNVEV (reference sequence). After removal of 6 bases from V and 2 bases from J, the junction contained 8 bases not matched to a gene. The CDR3 has 15 residues.

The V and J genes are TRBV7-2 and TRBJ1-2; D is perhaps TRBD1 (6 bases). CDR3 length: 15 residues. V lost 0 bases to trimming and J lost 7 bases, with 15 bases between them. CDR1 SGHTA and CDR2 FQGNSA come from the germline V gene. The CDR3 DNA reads TGTGCCAGCAGCTTAGCGCGGACAGTAGATCGTGGCTACACCTTC. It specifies CASSLARTVDRGYTF.

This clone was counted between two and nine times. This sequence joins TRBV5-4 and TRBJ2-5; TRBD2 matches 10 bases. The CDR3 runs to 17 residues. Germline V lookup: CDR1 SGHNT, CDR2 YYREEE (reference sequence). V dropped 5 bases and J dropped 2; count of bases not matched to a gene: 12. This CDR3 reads CASSRTPSGSWQETQYF. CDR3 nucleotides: TGTGCCAGCAGTCGGACCCCTAGCGGGAGTTGGCAAGAGACCCAGTACTTC. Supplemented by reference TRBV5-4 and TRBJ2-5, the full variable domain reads ETGVTQSPTHLIKTRGQQVTLRCSSQSGHNTVSWYQQALGQGPQFIFQYYREEENGRGNFPPRFSGLQFPNYSSELNVNALELDDSALYLCASSRTPSGSWQETQYFGPGTRLLVL.

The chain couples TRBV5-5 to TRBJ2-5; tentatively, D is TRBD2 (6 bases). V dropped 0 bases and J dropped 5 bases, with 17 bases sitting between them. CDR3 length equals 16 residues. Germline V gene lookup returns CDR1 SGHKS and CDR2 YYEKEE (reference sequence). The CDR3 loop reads CASSLAGFGGIETQYF. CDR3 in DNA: TGTGCCAGCAGCTTGGCCGGTTTTGGAGGGATCGAGACCCAGTACTTC.

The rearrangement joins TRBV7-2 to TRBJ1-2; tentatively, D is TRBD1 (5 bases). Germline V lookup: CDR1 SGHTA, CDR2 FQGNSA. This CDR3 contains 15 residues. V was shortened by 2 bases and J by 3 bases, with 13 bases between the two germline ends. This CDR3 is CASSLNQGSDYGYTF. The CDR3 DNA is TGTGCCAGCAGCTTAAACCAGGGCTCGGACTATGGCTACACCTTC. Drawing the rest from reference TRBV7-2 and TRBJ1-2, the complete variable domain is GAGVSQSPSNKVTEKGKDVELRCDPISGHTALYWYRQSLGQGLEFLIYFQGNSAPDKSGLPSDRFSAERTGGSVSTLTIQRTQQEDSAVYLCASSLNQGSDYGYTFGSGTRLTVV.

The CDR3 loop reads CASSYSAGFDFF. In DNA, the CDR3 is TGTGCCAGCAGTTACTCGGCAGGGTTTGACTTCTTT. The chain is built from TRBV6-5 and TRBJ1-1; D perhaps matches TRBD1 (5 bases). Per the germline V gene, CDR1 is MNHEY and CDR2 is SVGAGI. CDR3 length: 12 amino acids. V shed 0 bases and J shed 14 bases, with 13 bases lying between them.

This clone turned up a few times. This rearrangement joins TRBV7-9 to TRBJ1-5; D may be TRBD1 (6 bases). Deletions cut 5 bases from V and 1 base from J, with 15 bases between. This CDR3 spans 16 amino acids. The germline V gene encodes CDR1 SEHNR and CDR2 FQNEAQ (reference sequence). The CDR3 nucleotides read TGTGCCAGCAGCCGAGCCGGGACAAACAGCAATCAGCCCCAGCATTTT. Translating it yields CASSRAGTNSNQPQHF.

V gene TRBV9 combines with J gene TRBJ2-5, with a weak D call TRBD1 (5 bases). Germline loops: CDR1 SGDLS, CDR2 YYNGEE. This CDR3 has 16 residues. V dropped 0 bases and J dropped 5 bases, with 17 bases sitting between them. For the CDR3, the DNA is TGTGCCAGCAGCGTAGGGGGCGCCCGTTCGCGGGAGACCCAGTACTTC. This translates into CASSVGGARSRETQYF.

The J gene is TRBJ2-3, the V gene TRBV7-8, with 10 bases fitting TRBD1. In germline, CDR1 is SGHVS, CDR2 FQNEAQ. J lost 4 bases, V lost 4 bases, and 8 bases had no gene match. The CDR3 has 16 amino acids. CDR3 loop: CASSSSGTGVADTQYF. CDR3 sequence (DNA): TGTGCCAGCAGCTCCTCCGGGACAGGGGTTGCAGATACGCAGTATTTT.

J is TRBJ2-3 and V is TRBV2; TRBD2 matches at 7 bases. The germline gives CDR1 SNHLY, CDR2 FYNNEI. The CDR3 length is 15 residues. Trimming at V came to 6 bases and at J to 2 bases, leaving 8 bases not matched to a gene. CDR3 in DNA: TGTGCCAGCAGCGAGGGGAGGGGATTCACAGATACGCAGTATTTT. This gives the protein CASSEGRGFTDTQYF.

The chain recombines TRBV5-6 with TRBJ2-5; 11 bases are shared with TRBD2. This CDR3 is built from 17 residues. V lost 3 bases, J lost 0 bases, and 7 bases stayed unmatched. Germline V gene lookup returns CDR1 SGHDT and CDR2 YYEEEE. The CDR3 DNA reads TGTGCCAGCAGCTCCCTGACTAGCGGGGTGTACCAAGAGACCCAGTACTTC. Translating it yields CASSSLTSGVYQETQYF.